This T cell receptor (beta chain) is drawn from a study of blood T cell repertoires in COVID-19. This CDR3 comprises 15 residues. V was trimmed by 1 base and J by 5 bases, leaving 14 bases between them. Per the germline V gene, CDR1 is SGHAT and CDR2 is FQNNGV. The method was immunoSEQ multiplex PCR; TCRdb's version includes in-frame clones alone and lacks a portion of them. The profile shows roughly 250,000 clones, approximately 86% of them singletons. Cohorts were assigned according to the clinical history that participants reported. The TCR comes from a woman in her twenties or thirties with acute COVID-19. The sequenced material came from PBMCs or T cells enriched from blood (not recorded which). The chain combines TRBV11-2 with TRBJ1-1, with D hard to call. The CDR3 region is CASSLGRGSRTEAFF. The CDR3, as DNA: TGTGCCAGCAGCTTAGGTCGGGGTTCGAGAACTGAAGCTTTCTTT. The full variable domain, in which reference TRBV11-2 and TRBJ1-1 provide the parts outside the CDR3, is EAGVAQSPRYKIIEKRQSVAFWCNPISGHATLYWYQQILGQGPKLLIQFQNNGVVDDSQLPKDRFSAERLKGVDSTLKIQPAKLEDSAVYLCASSLGRGSRTEAFFGQGTRLTVV.